This T cell receptor (beta chain) was found in a study of T cell responses to AZD1222 COVID-19 vaccine. The CDR3 consists of 16 residues. Trimming cost V 2 bases and J 1 base, with 15 bases left between them. Germline CDR1 SGDLS, CDR2 YYNGEE. The repertoire was sequenced with immunoSEQ multiplex PCR; TCRdb's copy has only in-frame clones and lacks some. The sample yields 100,000 to 150,000 clones, about 91% seen once. The sequence came from an adult in good health. The starting material was peripheral blood, obtained on day 0 of AZD1222 vaccination. J is TRBJ2-5 and V is TRBV9, with D possibly being TRBD1 (6 bases). CDR3 region: CASSVTLSGVQETQYF. In nucleotides, the CDR3 is TGTGCCAGCAGCGTCACTCTCTCAGGGGTCCAAGAGACCCAGTACTTC.